What follows are 28 T cell receptor beta chains derived from one specimen sequenced in a study of cytomegalovirus exposure and HLA in healthy donors (dated by TCRdb to the late 2010s). Library creation used the immunoSEQ multiplex PCR assay. For the multiplex PCR, a mixture combining 60 forward primers for TCR Vbeta segments and 13 reverse primers for TCR Jbeta segments was used. Held by TCRdb, this immuneACCESS table contains in-frame sequences only and omits some clones. Under half of the omission traces to an unresolved V gene where checked; the cause of the rest is unknown. Recorded for this sample are about 120,000 clones; approximately 80% of them occurred a single time. Clones ranked in the top ten supply approximately 8.8% of the sample. Sequenced input: PBMCs. These receptors originate from a female donor in good health and CMV-seropositive.

The CDR3 nucleotides are TGTGCCAGCAGTCAGACGGGGACAGGGTACGAGCAGTACTTC. Its translation: CASSQTGTGYEQYF. The J gene is TRBJ2-7, the V gene TRBV5-6; 9 bases line up with TRBD1. Germline V gene lookup returns CDR1 SGHDT and CDR2 YYEEEE. V was clipped by 5 bases and J by 4 bases; unmatched bases: 7. The CDR3 is 14 residues long.

V gene TRBV10-1 combines with J gene TRBJ1-1; tentative D call: TRBD1 (5 bases). The V gene lost 6 bases and the J gene lost 4 bases, with 12 bases spanning the gap. Looked up from germline, CDR1 is WNHNN and CDR2 is SYGVQD (reference sequence). The CDR3 sequence is 13 residues long. The CDR3 nucleotides read TGCGCCAGCAGGGTTGGGCAGGGCACTGAAGCTTTCTTT. This codes for CASRVGQGTEAFF.

This clone has a single count. The chain has TRBV5-4 and TRBJ1-6, with D perhaps TRBD1 (5 bases). V was pared by 4 bases and J by 6 bases, with 11 bases between. This CDR3 is built from 14 residues. Germline lookup yields CDR1 SGHNT and CDR2 YYREEE (reference sequence). CDR3 sequence: CASSPGLINSPLHF. In DNA form, the CDR3 reads TGTGCCAGCAGCCCGGGACTCATTAATTCACCCCTCCACTTT.

The chain is built from TRBV6-6 and TRBJ1-2, with TRBD1 matching over 9 bases. Germline V gene data show CDR1 as MNHNY and CDR2 as SVGAGI (reference sequence). This CDR3 is built from 12 residues. The ends lost 10 bases at V and 3 bases at J; junction bases unmatched: 3. CDR3 residues: CATHRGHYGYTF. DNA of the CDR3: TGTGCCACCCACAGGGGGCACTATGGCTACACCTTC.

The chain carries TRBV6-1 and TRBJ2-7; no reliable D call. Trimming removed 6 bases from V and 4 bases from J, with 10 bases in between. Germline V gives CDR1 MNHNS, CDR2 SASEGT. The CDR3 is 12 amino acids. CDR3 loop: CASRRVAYEQYF. CDR3 in DNA: TGTGCCAGCAGACGGGTGGCTTACGAGCAGTACTTC.

The chain couples TRBV6-1 to TRBJ1-5, with 7 nucleotides matching TRBD1. Germline lookup yields CDR1 MNHNS and CDR2 SASEGT. V trimming: 6 bases; J trimming: 4 bases; junction bases outside the gene matches: 6. The CDR3 sequence is 14 residues long. CDR3 nucleotide sequence: TGTGCCAGCAGGGAGACAGGGAGAAATCAGCCCCAGCATTTT. Translated, it gives CASRETGRNQPQHF.

The chain employs TRBV2 and TRBJ1-1, with TRBD1 matching 8 bases. The J segment lost 2 bases and the V segment lost 8 bases, leaving 7 bases of the junction unmatched. The length of the CDR3 is 14 residues. CDR1 and CDR2 from the germline V gene are SNHLY and FYNNEI. The CDR3 loop reads CASLKDRANTEAFF. As DNA, the CDR3 is TGTGCCAGCCTCAAGGACAGGGCCAACACTGAAGCTTTCTTT.

The chain's CDR3 is CASSLRQGVHEQYF. CDR3 in DNA: TGTGCCAGCAGTTTGAGGCAGGGGGTCCACGAGCAGTACTTC. The chain uses TRBV27 and TRBJ2-7; 7 nucleotides match TRBD1. Trimming cost V 3 bases and J 5 bases; bases outside gene matches: 7. The CDR3 length is 14 residues. The germline V gene has CDR1 MNHEY and CDR2 SMNVEV (reference sequence).

The rearrangement uses TRBV18 and TRBJ2-7, with D tentatively TRBD1 (5 bases). The CDR3 spans 15 residues. From germline, CDR1 is KGHSH and CDR2 LQKENI. V was cut by 1 base and J by 6 bases, with 16 bases left in between. CDR3 nucleotides: TGTGCCAGCTCACCACGATCCAAGGGGCCGGCCGAGCAGTACTTC. It encodes CASSPRSKGPAEQYF.

V and J are TRBV7-9 and TRBJ1-1, with TRBD1 matching 7 bases. The ends lost 5 bases at V and 0 bases at J; junction bases unmatched: 12. Germline V CDR1 and CDR2: SEHNR, FQNEAQ (reference sequence). CDR3 length equals 17 residues. The CDR3 reads CASSQKPTGSMNTEAFF. In DNA, the CDR3 is TGTGCCAGCAGCCAGAAACCGACAGGGTCGATGAACACTGAAGCTTTCTTT.

The V gene is TRBV2, the J gene TRBJ2-7, with D possibly matching TRBD2 (6 bases). Trimming left V 7 bases short and J 7 bases short, with 17 bases between. Germline V CDR1 and CDR2: SNHLY, FYNNEI. This CDR3 comprises 13 residues. CDR3 sequence (DNA): TGTGCCAGCATGAACGGGGGACGATGGGAGCAGTACTTC. Its translation: CASMNGGRWEQYF.

The CDR3, as DNA: TGTGCCAGCAGGGGTTTTTCGACAGGGGAAGGTGAGCAGTTCTTC. Translated: CASRGFSTGEGEQFF. The V gene is TRBV6-1, the J gene TRBJ2-1, with TRBD1 matching 8 bases. Trimming cost V 6 bases and J 9 bases; bases outside gene matches: 13. Germline assignment: CDR1 MNHNS and CDR2 SASEGT. This CDR3 has 15 amino acids.

The rearrangement joins TRBV27 to TRBJ2-1, with D perhaps TRBD1 (5 bases). Trimming took 3 bases from V and 11 from J, leaving 14 bases between them. Per the germline V gene, CDR1 is MNHEY and CDR2 is SMNVEV (reference sequence). The CDR3 totals 13 residues. CDR3 protein: CASSFYRTSKQFF. The DNA of the CDR3 is TGTGCCAGCAGTTTCTATCGGACAAGTAAGCAGTTCTTC.

This clone was recorded a few times. The chain carries TRBV6-5 and TRBJ2-5, with D possibly TRBD2 on 5 matching bases. Trimming stripped 2 bases from V and 5 bases from J, with 15 bases between. CDR1 and CDR2 from the germline V gene are MNHEY and SVGAGI. This CDR3 contains 15 residues. The CDR3 here is CASSYGGPPYETQYF. CDR3 coding DNA: TGTGCCAGCAGTTACGGAGGACCCCCATACGAGACCCAGTACTTC.

CDR3 DNA sequence: TGCGCCAGCAGCTGGCGGGGCAATCAGCCCCAGCATTTT. Translated, it gives CASSWRGNQPQHF. V and J are TRBV4-1 and TRBJ1-5; D gene ambiguous. In germline, CDR1 is MGHRA, CDR2 YSYEKL. V was clipped by 5 bases and J by 2 bases, with 7 bases between them. This CDR3 is built from 13 residues.

This clone was seen a single time. The chain uses TRBV5-1 and TRBJ1-6; D not certain. Germline V lookup: CDR1 SGHRS, CDR2 YFSETQ. V lost 0 bases and J 10 bases, leaving 11 bases between the germline ends. The CDR3 has 14 residues. CDR3 in DNA: TGCGCCAGCAGCTTGGGTTCACTCCCATCACCCCTCCACTTT. Amino acids: CASSLGSLPSPLHF.

This chain connects TRBV4-1 to TRBJ2-1, with D unclear. The CDR3 sequence is 16 residues long. The V end was cut by 0 bases, the J end by 4 bases, with 13 bases between. Germline lookup yields CDR1 MGHRA and CDR2 YSYEKL. The CDR3: CASSQDLPLYYNEQFF. The CDR3 DNA reads TGCGCCAGCAGCCAAGATTTGCCTCTCTATTACAATGAGCAGTTCTTC.

This chain joins TRBV19 and TRBJ1-2; D remains unclear. V lost 5 bases and J 2 bases, leaving 15 bases between the germline ends. Germline CDR1 is LNHDA and CDR2 is SQIVND (reference sequence). The CDR3 totals 15 residues. The CDR3 region is CASSLEGRRNYGYTF. The CDR3 bases are TGTGCCAGTAGTCTGGAGGGCAGGCGGAACTATGGCTACACCTTC.

This rearrangement joins TRBV9 to TRBJ2-5; a weak D match, TRBD2 (7 bases). Germline-derived CDR1 and CDR2 are SGDLS and YYNGEE. Trimming stripped 2 bases from V and 5 bases from J, with 19 bases between. This CDR3 has 16 amino acids. The CDR3 spells CASSVGGSGGWETQYF. CDR3 coding DNA: TGTGCCAGCAGCGTTGGGGGCTCCGGGGGGTGGGAGACCCAGTACTTC. The full variable domain, rest sourced from reference TRBV9 and TRBJ2-5, is DSGVTQTPKHLITATGQRVTLRCSPRSGDLSVYWYQQSLDQGLQFLIQYYNGEERAKGNILERFSAQQFPDLHSELNLSSLELGDSALYFCASSVGGSGGWETQYFGPGTRLLVL.

This clone was counted between two and nine times. The chain links TRBV29-1 to TRBJ1-5; 11 bases align to TRBD1. V trimming: 6 bases; J trimming: 6 bases; junction bases outside the gene matches: 7. CDR1 is SQVTM, CDR2 ANQGSEA, per germline. The CDR3 has 14 residues. Here the CDR3 DNA reads TGCAGCGTGGCCGGGACAGGGGGGAGTCAGCCCCAGCATTTT. Translating it yields CSVAGTGGSQPQHF.

The gene calls are TRBV6-5 and TRBJ2-7, with 11 bases that match TRBD1. J lost 3 bases, V lost 0 bases, and 4 bases had no gene match. Germline loops: CDR1 MNHEY, CDR2 SVGAGI. The CDR3 is made up of 16 amino acids. CDR3 amino acids: CASSYSGGTGGYEQYF. The CDR3 nucleotides read TGTGCCAGCAGTTACTCGGGAGGGACAGGGGGCTACGAGCAGTACTTC.

This chain links TRBV29-1 with TRBJ1-1; no firm D call. V gave up 5 bases and J gave up 0 bases, with 10 bases separating them. The CDR3 is 13 amino acids. Per germline, CDR1 SQVTM and CDR2 ANQGSEA. Here the CDR3 DNA reads TGCAGCGTTACTCTCTCCCTGAACACTGAAGCTTTCTTT. This codes for CSVTLSLNTEAFF. The full variable domain, rest sourced from reference TRBV29-1 and TRBJ1-1, is SAVISQKPSRDICQRGTSLTIQCQVDSQVTMMFWYRQQPGQSLTLIATANQGSEATYESGFVIDKFPISRPNLTFSTLTVSNMSPEDSSIYLCSVTLSLNTEAFFGQGTRLTVV.

A remark on this clone: At the DNA level, this CDR3 is encoded by other sequences in the same sample as well. V usage is TRBV5-1 and J usage is TRBJ1-1; D call uncertain. Trimming left V 2 bases short and J 2 bases short, with 7 bases between. Looked up from germline, CDR1 is SGHRS and CDR2 is YFSETQ. CDR3 length: 13 amino acids. CDR3 in DNA: TGCGCCAGCAGCTTAACACCTAACACTGAAGCTTTCTTT. It yields the protein CASSLTPNTEAFF.

J is TRBJ2-5 and V is TRBV7-3; tentative D call: TRBD2 (5 bases). The CDR3 is 13 residues long. V lost 5 bases and J 1 base, leaving 8 bases between the germline ends. Germline assignment: CDR1 SGHTA and CDR2 FQGTGA. CDR3 sequence: CASSPGIQETQYF. The CDR3, as DNA: TGTGCCAGCAGCCCCGGGATCCAAGAGACCCAGTACTTC.

Written as DNA, the CDR3 is TGCGCCAGCAGCCCGGAGGGGACCAGCGACCAGCCCCAGCATTTT. It codes for CASSPEGTSDQPQHF. The genes are TRBV5-1 and TRBJ1-5, with a possible D match to TRBD1 (5 bases). Deletions cut 4 bases from V and 7 bases from J, with 18 bases between. In germline, CDR1 is SGHRS, CDR2 YFSETQ. There are 15 residues in the CDR3. Variable domain in full (rest from reference TRBV5-1 and TRBJ1-5): KAGVTQTPRYLIKTRGQQVTLSCSPISGHRSVSWYQQTPGQGLQFLFEYFSETQRNKGNFPGRFSGRQFSNSRSEMNVSTLELGDSALYLCASSPEGTSDQPQHFGDGTRLSIL.

The V call is TRBV2, the J call TRBJ1-6, with D perhaps TRBD1 (5 bases). Looked up from germline, CDR1 is SNHLY and CDR2 is FYNNEI. Between the trimmed V and J ends, which lost 7 bases and 9 bases, there was a span of 16 bases. This CDR3 is 14 amino acids long. CDR3 sequence (DNA): TGTGCCAGCACCGGGACGGGAGGTAGTTCACCCCTCCACTTT. Translated: CASTGTGGSSPLHF.

The chain carries TRBV10-3 and TRBJ1-1, with 8 bases that match TRBD1. There are 13 residues in the CDR3. Trimming cost V 6 bases and J 3 bases; bases outside gene matches: 3. In germline, CDR1 is ENHRY, CDR2 SYGVKD. The CDR3: CAIRKGQDTEAFF. The CDR3 DNA reads as TGTGCCATCAGGAAGGGACAGGACACTGAAGCTTTCTTT.

The genes are TRBV2 and TRBJ2-3; TRBD1 might be the D (6 bases). CDR1 is SNHLY and CDR2 is FYNNEI in the germline V gene. CDR3 length: 13 residues. Trimming took 5 bases from V and 6 from J, leaving 12 bases between them. CDR3 sequence (DNA): TGTGCCAGCAGTCCCCAGGGGTCGGATACGCAGTATTTT. Translating it yields CASSPQGSDTQYF.